This TCR beta chain came from a study of blood T cell repertoires in COVID-19. Whole-study context: The samples span acute and convalescent COVID-19 from the United States, Italy and Spain.

The V segment lost 5 bases and the J segment 5 bases; nucleotides outside the gene matches: 3. Looked up from germline, CDR1 is MNHEY and CDR2 is SVGAGI. This CDR3 is 15 amino acids long. Original processing notes: Nucleated cell counts were estimated from reference gene primer amplification. TCRdb keeps only in-frame clones here, not all; method: immunoSEQ multiplex PCR. That table supplies the V and J calls and clone size; D and trimming were determined from the DNA. The profile shows more than 65,000 clones, around 88% of them singletons. The genes are TRBV6-5 and TRBJ2-1; the match to TRBD2 covers 13 bases. The sequence derives from a woman of 80 years or more with active or convalescent COVID-19. The sequenced sample was peripheral blood. This CDR3 is CASSPGLAGNNEQFF. CDR3 in DNA: TGTGCCAGCAGTCCGGGACTAGCGGGAAACAATGAGCAGTTCTTC.